Shown below are 28 T cell receptor beta chains from a single sample sequenced in a study of Graves' ophthalmopathy and Graves' hyperthyroidism. Beta-chain TCR CDR3 regions were amplified from RNA transcripts. First-round RT-PCR used HTBI primers; second-round multiplex PCR followed. TCRdb passed the multiplex PCR reads through MiXCR, listing each CDR3 protein once. This sample yields approximately 330,000 distinct CDR3 sequences, of which roughly 17% are seen a single time; about 12% belongs to the top ten. The sequenced sample was peripheral blood. The source of these receptors is an adult man with Graves' ophthalmopathy.

CDR3 loop: CATSRSNSNQPQHF. In nucleotides, the CDR3 is TGTGCCACCAGCAGGAGCAATAGCAATCAGCCCCAGCATTTT. The chain carries TRBV15 and TRBJ1-5; no clear D gene. Looked up from germline, CDR1 is LNHNV and CDR2 is YYDKDF (reference sequence). Trimming took 3 bases from V and 0 from J, leaving 6 bases between them. The CDR3 contains 14 residues.

The chain links TRBV4-1 to TRBJ2-5, with a possible D match to TRBD2 (5 bases). This CDR3 contains 13 residues. The germline V and J ends were trimmed by 4 bases and 5 bases, with 11 bases remaining between them. From germline, CDR1 is MGHRA and CDR2 YSYEKL. The CDR3 region has the DNA TGCGCCAGCAGCCTAACACTAGGGGAGACCCAGTACTTC. Translating it yields CASSLTLGETQYF.

This clonotype was found many times. The rearrangement joins TRBV20-1 to TRBJ1-2, with a possible D match to TRBD1 (6 bases). The CDR3 runs 14 residues. V lost 7 bases and J lost 6, with 21 bases in between. The germline V gene encodes CDR1 DFQATT and CDR2 SNEGSKA (reference sequence). CDR3 in DNA: TGCAGTGGAGAGGGTTCGGGACATGGCCATGGCTACACCTTC. It yields the protein CSGEGSGHGHGYTF.

This clonotype was counted many times. The chain joins TRBV19 to TRBJ2-7, with D maybe TRBD2 (6 bases). CDR1 LNHDA and CDR2 SQIVND come from the germline V gene (reference sequence). V was trimmed by 3 bases and J by 7 bases, leaving 22 bases between them. This CDR3 spans 16 amino acids. CDR3 protein: CASSILFGGSSGEQYF. In nucleotides, the CDR3 is TGTGCCAGTAGTATTTTATTTGGAGGGTCCTCGGGGGAGCAGTACTTC.

V and J are TRBV11-1 and TRBJ2-7; D call uncertain. Germline V gene data show CDR1 as SGHAT and CDR2 as FQDESV (reference sequence). Trimming took 5 bases from V and 0 from J, leaving 8 bases between them. This CDR3 is built from 13 residues. CDR3 nucleotide sequence: TGTGCCAGCAGCAAGGACGGCTCCTACGAGCAGTACTTC. As protein: CASSKDGSYEQYF.

This clonotype has at least ten counts. The chain uses TRBV30 and TRBJ2-7; D not certain. The germline V gene encodes CDR1 GTSNPN and CDR2 SVGIG (reference sequence). The ends were cut back, 4 bases at V and 3 bases at J, with 7 bases in the middle. The CDR3 runs to 11 residues. CDR3: CAWNSRYEQYF. In DNA, the CDR3 is TGTGCCTGGAACTCCCGCTACGAGCAGTACTTC.

Many counts were recorded for this clonotype. This rearrangement joins TRBV28 to TRBJ2-7, with D hard to call. Germline V lookup: CDR1 MDHEN, CDR2 SYDVKM. The length of the CDR3 is 13 residues. Between the trimmed V and J ends, which lost 3 bases and 2 bases, there was a span of 8 bases. In nucleotides, the CDR3 is TGTGCCAGCAGTTTTCAGGAGACCTACGAGCAGTACTTC. This gives the protein CASSFQETYEQYF.

In its sample, this clonotype was seen many times. The J gene is TRBJ1-5, the V gene TRBV9; 8 bases match TRBD1. The ends lost 3 bases at V and 4 bases at J; junction bases unmatched: 3. The CDR3 runs 14 residues. Looked up from germline, CDR1 is SGDLS and CDR2 is YYNGEE. Here the CDR3 DNA reads TGTGCCAGCAGCGAAGGGACAGGTAATCAGCCCCAGCATTTT. Translated: CASSEGTGNQPQHF.

This clonotype was picked up many times. The chain links TRBV5-5 to TRBJ1-2; 9 bases match TRBD1. The junction had 4 bases not matched to a gene; V was cut back by 2 bases and J by 8 bases. The CDR3 is 13 residues long. Germline V gene sequence: CDR1 SGHKS, CDR2 YYEKEE (reference sequence). The CDR3 sequence: CASSFGTGFGYTF. Here the CDR3 DNA reads TGTGCCAGCAGCTTCGGGACAGGGTTCGGCTACACCTTC.

This clonotype has at least ten counts. This rearrangement joins TRBV12-3 or TRBV12-4 to TRBJ1-1; no definite D call. Trimming stripped 5 bases from V and 0 bases from J, with 13 bases between. This CDR3 contains 15 residues. The CDR3 nucleotides read TGTGCCAGCAGTCCCGACATCGTAATGAACACTGAAGCTTTCTTT. Its translation is CASSPDIVMNTEAFF.

This chain links TRBV19 with TRBJ2-7; unclear D gene. Germline assignment: CDR1 LNHDA and CDR2 SQIVND (reference sequence). This CDR3 comprises 13 residues. The V gene lost 7 bases and the J gene lost 1 base, with 11 bases spanning the gap. DNA of the CDR3: TGTGCCAGTACCGCGACTGGTTCCTACGAGCAGTACTTC. Its protein product is CASTATGSYEQYF.

This clonotype was recorded at least ten times. CDR3 nucleotides: TGCGCCAGCAGCTTCCTAGCGGGAGATCCCACCGGGGAGCTGTTTTTT. This codes for CASSFLAGDPTGELFF. This chain joins TRBV5-1 and TRBJ2-2, with 10 bases that match TRBD2. CDR3 length: 16 residues. V lost 2 bases and J lost 4; bases outside the gene matches: 5. The germline V gene encodes CDR1 SGHRS and CDR2 YFSETQ.

This clonotype appeared many times. The rearrangement links TRBV10-3 to TRBJ1-1; no reliable D call. The CDR3 length is 14 residues. Per germline, CDR1 ENHRY and CDR2 SYGVKD. V was trimmed by 7 bases and J by 4 bases, leaving 16 bases between them. The CDR3 loop is CAIKPGFTTTEAFF. CDR3 DNA: TGTGCCATCAAACCGGGTTTTACGACCACTGAAGCTTTCTTT.

This clonotype occurred many times. The chain carries TRBV6-5 and TRBJ1-1; 9 bases are shared with TRBD1. Germline V gives CDR1 MNHEY, CDR2 SVGAGI. V shed 6 bases, J shed 8 bases, and the junction held 10 bases outside the gene matches. This CDR3 has 14 amino acids. The CDR3 region has the DNA TGTGCCAGCAGCCGATACAGGGGGCGAAGGGAAGCTTTCTTT. Protein sequence: CASSRYRGRREAFF.

This clonotype was observed at least ten times. The chain combines TRBV24-1 with TRBJ2-5; 11 nucleotides agree with TRBD2. Germline-derived CDR1 and CDR2 are KGHDR and SFDVKD. V lost 3 bases, J lost 4 bases, and 6 bases stayed unmatched. CDR3 length: 16 residues. CDR3 DNA sequence: TGTGCCACCAGTGATAATAGCGGGAGGGCCTCAGAGACCCAGTACTTC. Translation: CATSDNSGRASETQYF.

The rearrangement links TRBV29-1 to TRBJ1-1; possible D gene TRBD1, 5 bases. The CDR3 is 16 residues long. V shed 1 base and J shed 4 bases, with 19 bases lying between them. Germline CDR1 and CDR2: SQVTM and ANQGSEA. CDR3 DNA sequence: TGCAGCGTTGAAGGTTGGGCAGGGCGGGGGGGCACTGAAGCTTTCTTT. Encoded protein: CSVEGWAGRGGTEAFF.

Many counts were recorded for this clonotype. The chain is built from TRBV7-2 and TRBJ2-3, with D possibly TRBD1 on 6 matching bases. Trimming removed 4 bases from V and 1 base from J, with 21 bases in between. Germline V gene sequence: CDR1 SGHTA, CDR2 FQGNSA. This CDR3 comprises 18 residues. The DNA of the CDR3 is TGTGCCAGCAGCTCAGCACCGTCCTACAGGGATGGCACAGATACGCAGTATTTT. Amino acid sequence: CASSSAPSYRDGTDTQYF.

This clonotype was observed at least ten times. This chain links TRBV6-2 or TRBV6-3 with TRBJ1-5; 7 bases fit TRBD1. CDR3 length: 14 amino acids. From germline, CDR1 is MNHEY and CDR2 SVGEGT. With V trimmed by 6 bases and J by 2 bases, 4 bases remained unmatched. The CDR3 DNA reads TGTGCCAGCAGACAGGGGTTAGGCAATCAGCCCCAGCATTTT. It specifies CASRQGLGNQPQHF.

This clonotype appeared once. This chain uses TRBV6-2 or TRBV6-3 with TRBJ2-3, with D maybe TRBD2 (5 bases). The CDR3 consists of 19 residues. Germline CDR1 and CDR2: MNHEY and SVGEGT. V lost 2 bases, J lost 0 bases, and 21 bases lay in between. The CDR3 protein is CASSYGWSGEGWSTDTQYF. CDR3 nucleotide sequence: TGTGCCAGCAGTTACGGGTGGAGCGGAGAGGGCTGGAGCACAGATACGCAGTATTTT.

A remark on this clonotype: Germline and junction disagree at one end, which may indicate a read error. The genes are TRBV12-3 or TRBV12-4 and TRBJ1-1; D unresolved. The CDR3 has 14 residues. CDR3 sequence reads: CASSLARRCTEASF. The CDR3 DNA sequence: TGTGCCAGCAGTTTAGCGCGTAGGTGCACTGAAGCTTCCTTT.

This clonotype was counted at least ten times. The chain links TRBV12-3 or TRBV12-4 to TRBJ2-5; 11 bases fit TRBD1. Trimming at V came to 7 bases and at J to 3 bases, leaving 10 bases not matched to a gene. The CDR3 sequence is 16 residues long. CDR3 in amino acids: CASITGTGGPEETQYF. DNA for the CDR3: TGTGCCAGCATTACCGGGACAGGGGGTCCCGAAGAGACCCAGTACTTC.

This clonotype showed up many times. The CDR3 region has the DNA TGTGCCAGCAGCGTAGGGAACACCGGGGAGCTGTTTTTT. Translated: CASSVGNTGELFF. The V gene is TRBV9, the J gene TRBJ2-2; D not certain. The CDR3 sequence is 13 residues long. CDR1 is SGDLS and CDR2 is YYNGEE in the germline V gene. The ends were cut back, 0 bases at V and 1 base at J, with 1 base in the middle.

This clonotype was found many times. V and J are TRBV19 and TRBJ2-5; the D is unclear. V dropped 0 bases and J dropped 2 bases, with 16 bases sitting between them. Germline V gene lookup returns CDR1 LNHDA and CDR2 SQIVND (reference sequence). CDR3 size: 17 residues. CDR3 nucleotides: TGTGCCAGTAGTATAGATCTTGGCCGGAAAGGGCAAGAGACCCAGTACTTC. Translating gives CASSIDLGRKGQETQYF.

At least ten counts were recorded for this clonotype. The V and J genes are TRBV20-1 and TRBJ1-5, with a possible D match to TRBD1 (5 bases). This CDR3 has 13 amino acids. The germline V gene encodes CDR1 DFQATT and CDR2 SNEGSKA (reference sequence). The CDR3: CSARGVANQPQHF. The CDR3 DNA reads TGCAGCGCCCGAGGGGTTGCCAATCAGCCCCAGCATTTT.

The table lists this clonotype with many counts. The J gene is TRBJ1-1, the V gene TRBV18; no clear D gene. The germline V gene has CDR1 KGHSH and CDR2 LQKENI. Trimming left V 6 bases short and J 1 base short, with 12 bases between. The CDR3 sequence is 14 residues long. CDR3 coding DNA: TGTGCCAGCTCTACATGGCAGACGAACACTGAAGCTTTCTTT. Its protein is CASSTWQTNTEAFF.

The rearrangement links TRBV6-1 to TRBJ1-2; 7 positions match TRBD1. This CDR3 comprises 13 residues. Per germline, CDR1 MNHNS and CDR2 SASEGT. V lost 9 bases to trimming and J lost 4 bases; unmatched junction nucleotides: 8. The CDR3 spells CASMGQSAYGYTF. The CDR3 DNA follows: TGTGCCAGTATGGGACAGTCTGCCTATGGCTACACCTTC.

V usage is TRBV2 and J usage is TRBJ2-7; TRBD2 matches 14 bases. This CDR3 has 17 residues. Germline V gene data show CDR1 as SNHLY and CDR2 as FYNNEI. The junction had 9 bases not matched to a gene; V was cut back by 3 bases and J by 5 bases. CDR3 nucleotides: TGTGCCAGCAGTGATAATATGGGACTAGCGGGAGCCAACGAGCAGTACTTC. Translated: CASSDNMGLAGANEQYF.

Many counts were recorded for this clonotype. This sequence joins TRBV6-2 or TRBV6-3 and TRBJ2-7; 8 bases align to TRBD1. Germline assignment: CDR1 MNHEY and CDR2 SVGEGT. V dropped 6 bases and J dropped 2; count of bases not matched to a gene: 3. The CDR3 has 13 residues. For the CDR3, the DNA is TGTGCCAGCAGGGACAGGGCACCCTACGAGCAGTACTTC. Amino acids: CASRDRAPYEQYF.